The rows below give T cell receptor beta chains drawn from one sample of a study of cytomegalovirus exposure and HLA in healthy donors. Repertoires were generated with immunoSEQ multiplex PCR, while TCRdb's copy carries only in-frame clones and drops some. The data contain 150,000 to 200,000 clones, roughly 80% of them singletons. The sequenced material came from PBMCs. The receptors originated from a female donor in good health and CMV-seronegative. The CDR3 runs from the conserved cysteine through the conserved F or W. Fields, in order: D gene, J gene, clone size, V gene, CDR3 DNA, CDR3 protein. A D gene is named only where the DNA matches it firmly. Clone sizes are given selectively: once, few, many, or a class where the clone is expanded.

D: TRBD2; J: TRBJ2-1; size: .; V: TRBV9; DNA: TGTGCCAGCAACCCCGAGGCGGGGGATTACAATGAGCAGTTCTTC; CDR3: CASNPEAGDYNEQFF
D: TRBD1; J: TRBJ1-5; size: few; V: TRBV19; DNA: TGTGCCAGTAATTGGGACAGGGAACAGCCCCAGCATTTT; CDR3: CASNWDREQPQHF
D: TRBD2; J: TRBJ2-1; size: once; V: TRBV11-2; DNA: TGTGCCAGCAGCTTAGCATTGGGACTAGCGGGTTACAATGAGCAGTTCTTC; CDR3: CASSLALGLAGYNEQFF
D: TRBD2; J: TRBJ2-3; size: .; V: TRBV5-1; DNA: TGCGCCAGCAGCTTCAGCAGCGGGGGGTCAGATACGCAGTATTTT; CDR3: CASSFSSGGSDTQYF
D: .; J: TRBJ2-5; size: .; V: TRBV6-6; DNA: TGTGCCAGCAGCCACAGGGAGTATGGGCAGTACTTC; CDR3: CASSHREYGQYF
D: TRBD1; J: TRBJ2-7; size: .; V: TRBV30; DNA: TGTGCCTGGAGTGGAACCCGACAGGGCGAGCAGTACTTC; CDR3: CAWSGTRQGEQYF
D: TRBD2; J: TRBJ2-7; size: .; V: TRBV7-9; DNA: TGTGCCAGCAGGACGACTAGCGGGGGATACGAGCAGTACTTC; CDR3: CASRTTSGGYEQYF
D: .; J: TRBJ2-1; size: once; V: TRBV5-1; DNA: TGCGCCAGCAGCCAAACGGGGAATGAGCAGTTCTTC; CDR3: CASSQTGNEQFF
D: TRBD1; J: TRBJ1-1; size: .; V: TRBV5-1; DNA: TGCGCCAGCAGCCTGGGGGACAGGGTAAACGTAGGAGCTTTCTTT; CDR3: CASSLGDRVNVGAFF
D: .; J: TRBJ1-5; size: .; V: TRBV9; DNA: TGTGCCAGCAGCGTAGTGACAGGCCGAGGGAGCAATCAGCCCCAGCATTTT; CDR3: CASSVVTGRGSNQPQHF
D: TRBD1; J: TRBJ2-2; size: .; V: TRBV10-3; DNA: TGTGCCATCAGTGATCCGGGACAGGGGGCTACCGGGGAGCTGTTTTTT; CDR3: CAISDPGQGATGELFF
D: .; J: TRBJ2-7; size: .; V: TRBV4-3; DNA: TGCGCCAGCAGCCAAGATGTCGCGGGTAGCTCCTACGAGCAGTACTTC; CDR3: CASSQDVAGSSYEQYF
D: .; J: TRBJ1-1; size: .; V: TRBV7-3; DNA: TGTGCCAGCAGGGGAGGGGGGAAAAGCACTGAAGCTTTCTTT; CDR3: CASRGGGKSTEAFF
D: TRBD2; J: TRBJ2-7; size: .; V: TRBV9; DNA: TGTGCCAGCAGCCCAAGCCCCACTAGCGGTCTATACCAACCTTACGAGCAGTACTTC; CDR3: CASSPSPTSGLYQPYEQYF
D: TRBD1; J: TRBJ2-3; size: .; V: TRBV5-6; DNA: TGTGCCAGCAGCTTGGGGTCCGGGACAGTAACAGATACGCAGTATTTT; CDR3: CASSLGSGTVTDTQYF
D: TRBD2; J: TRBJ2-7; size: once; V: TRBV18; DNA: TGTGCCAGCTCACCACCGTTGGGGACCGGGGGGGAGCAGTACTTC; CDR3: CASSPPLGTGGEQYF
D: .; J: TRBJ1-1; size: few; V: TRBV4-3; DNA: TGCGCCAGCAGCTATTCACAGTTGAACACTGAAGCTTTCTTT; CDR3: CASSYSQLNTEAFF
D: .; J: TRBJ1-2; size: .; V: TRBV23-1; DNA: TGCGCCAGCTTCCCCCAAACAGGGTATGGCTACACCTTC; CDR3: CASFPQTGYGYTF
D: .; J: TRBJ1-4; size: .; V: TRBV6-6; DNA: TGTGCCAGCACCCGAACAGGGACGGCTTCGGAAAAACTGTTTTTT; CDR3: CASTRTGTASEKLFF
D: TRBD1; J: TRBJ1-5; size: .; V: TRBV7-9; DNA: TGTGCCAGCAGCGGCCCGACAGGGAATCAGCCCCAGCATTTT; CDR3: CASSGPTGNQPQHF
D: .; J: TRBJ1-2; size: .; V: TRBV28; DNA: TGTGCCAGCAGTCAACAAGCTAACTATGGCTACACCTTC; CDR3: CASSQQANYGYTF
D: .; J: TRBJ2-5; size: .; V: TRBV7-9; DNA: TGTGCCAGCAGCTTAGGACAAGTACAAGAGACCCAGTACTTC; CDR3: CASSLGQVQETQYF
D: TRBD2; J: TRBJ2-1; size: .; V: TRBV5-6; DNA: TGTGCCAGCAGCCTACAGACTAGCGGGGGGCCCCAGAATGAGCAGTTCTTC; CDR3: CASSLQTSGGPQNEQFF
D: .; J: TRBJ1-5; size: few; V: TRBV6-5; DNA: TGTGCCAGCAGGCAAGGACAGAATAGCAATCAGCCCCAGCATTTT; CDR3: CASRQGQNSNQPQHF
D: .; J: TRBJ2-2; size: few; V: TRBV6-5; DNA: TGTGCCAGCGGTTCGGGACACAACACCGGGGAGCTGTTTTTT; CDR3: CASGSGHNTGELFF
D: TRBD1; J: TRBJ1-2; size: .; V: TRBV19; DNA: TGTGCCAGTAGTACCCCGGGACAGTTATATGGCTACACCTTC; CDR3: CASSTPGQLYGYTF
D: .; J: TRBJ2-5; size: .; V: TRBV30; DNA: TGTGCCTGGGTCCGCGGGCTAGCCCGAGAGACCCAGTACTTC; CDR3: CAWVRGLARETQYF
D: TRBD2; J: TRBJ2-6; size: few; V: TRBV27; DNA: TGTGCCAGCAGCCGTAATTCGGGGGGGCGTGGGGCCAACGTCCTGACTTTC; CDR3: CASSRNSGGRGANVLTF
D: .; J: TRBJ2-1; size: .; V: TRBV9; DNA: TGTGCCAGCAGCGGGGTCAGTCCGAGAGGCAATGAGCAGTTCTTC; CDR3: CASSGVSPRGNEQFF
D: .; J: TRBJ2-7; size: .; V: TRBV6-5; DNA: TGTGCCGTACGGGCGGGGAATTGGGACGAGCAGTACTTC; CDR3: CAVRAGNWDEQYF
D: .; J: TRBJ2-2; size: .; V: TRBV11-2; DNA: TGTGCCAGCAGCTTAGATCTTACGAGGGTCGACACCGGGGAGCTGTTTTTT; CDR3: CASSLDLTRVDTGELFF
D: TRBD1; J: TRBJ2-7; size: .; V: TRBV5-1; DNA: TGCGCCAGCAGCGTTTCCCGGGACAGGATATCCTACGAGCAGTACTTC; CDR3: CASSVSRDRISYEQYF
D: TRBD1; J: TRBJ1-1; size: .; V: TRBV7-3; DNA: TGTGCCAGCAGCCGGGACAGCTACACTGAAGCTTTCTTT; CDR3: CASSRDSYTEAFF
D: TRBD1; J: TRBJ2-3; size: .; V: TRBV2; DNA: TGTGCCAGCAGCCTACAGGGGCAGCGGGATACGCAGTATTTT; CDR3: CASSLQGQRDTQYF
D: TRBD1; J: TRBJ2-1; size: .; V: TRBV6-4; DNA: TGTGCCAGCAGTGAAAGACAGGGGCGTAGCTCCTACAATGAGCAGTTCTTC; CDR3: CASSERQGRSSYNEQFF
D: TRBD1; J: TRBJ1-4; size: .; V: TRBV27; DNA: TGTGCCAGCAGCGATCGACAGGGCCATGCAACTAATGAAAAACTGTTTTTT; CDR3: CASSDRQGHATNEKLFF
D: .; J: TRBJ1-2; size: medium-sized; V: TRBV6-4; DNA: TGTGCCAGCAGTGACACCCCCCAGGCCTTTGTTTATGGCTACACCTTC; CDR3: CASSDTPQAFVYGYTF
D: TRBD1; J: TRBJ1-2; size: .; V: TRBV9; DNA: TGTGCCAGCAGTTTTCGGACAGGACATGGCTACACCTTC; CDR3: CASSFRTGHGYTF
D: TRBD1; J: TRBJ1-2; size: .; V: TRBV28; DNA: TGTGCCAGCAGTTTCGAGTCAGGGGGCGGTTATAGCTATGGCTACACCTTC; CDR3: CASSFESGGGYSYGYTF
D: .; J: TRBJ1-4; size: .; V: TRBV5-1; DNA: TGCGCCAGCAGCGTAGGTGCGGTTTCAACTAATGAAAAACTGTTTTTT; CDR3: CASSVGAVSTNEKLFF
D: TRBD1; J: TRBJ1-4; size: .; V: TRBV5-6; DNA: TGTGCCAGCAGCCGGGGTCCCGGGACAGGGAATGAAAAACTGTTTTTT; CDR3: CASSRGPGTGNEKLFF
D: TRBD1; J: TRBJ1-4; size: .; V: TRBV28; DNA: TGTGCCAGCAGCCCCGGGACAGGGGCAACTAATGAAAAACTGTTTTTT; CDR3: CASSPGTGATNEKLFF
D: .; J: TRBJ2-2; size: few; V: TRBV6-6; DNA: TGTGCCAGCTCCCCGTCCAGGGACAATGCCGGGGAGCTGTTTTTT; CDR3: CASSPSRDNAGELFF
D: TRBD1; J: TRBJ1-5; size: .; V: TRBV28; DNA: TGTGCCAGCAGTGGGGTCAGGGGGCCATACCACAATAGCAATCAGCCCCAGCATTTT; CDR3: CASSGVRGPYHNSNQPQHF
D: .; J: TRBJ2-7; size: .; V: TRBV6-5; DNA: TGTGCCAGCACCCCGTCTACAGGTGGGGAGCAGTACTTC; CDR3: CASTPSTGGEQYF
D: .; J: TRBJ2-3; size: .; V: TRBV6-1; DNA: TGTGCCAGCAGTGAATCATGGGGGGCAGATACGCAGTATTTT; CDR3: CASSESWGADTQYF
D: TRBD1; J: TRBJ1-2; size: .; V: TRBV10-1; DNA: TGCGCCAGCAGAATCCGGGACAGCCAATCCTACGGCTACACCTTC; CDR3: CASRIRDSQSYGYTF
D: .; J: TRBJ1-1; size: .; V: TRBV6-1; DNA: TGTGCCAGCAGTGACGGGTTTTTAGTAGCTTTCTTT; CDR3: CASSDGFLVAFF
D: .; J: TRBJ2-1; size: .; V: TRBV29-1; DNA: TGCATTGGCAGGGTCGACAATGAGCAGTTCTTC; CDR3: CIGRVDNEQFF
D: TRBD1; J: TRBJ1-5; size: .; V: TRBV5-4; DNA: TGTGCCAGCAGCGTGGACAGGGGAAATCAGCCCCAGCATTTT; CDR3: CASSVDRGNQPQHF
D: .; J: TRBJ1-3; size: .; V: TRBV28; DNA: TGTGCCAGCAGTCAACTCAGGGTCTCTGGAAACACCATATATTTT; CDR3: CASSQLRVSGNTIYF
D: .; J: TRBJ1-4; size: .; V: TRBV25-1; DNA: TGTGCCAGCAGTGAATTAGGGCGGGGGATTGAAAAACTGTTTTTT; CDR3: CASSELGRGIEKLFF
D: .; J: TRBJ1-3; size: .; V: TRBV27; DNA: TGTGCCAGCAGCTTCTCCTCTGGAAACACCATATATTTT; CDR3: CASSFSSGNTIYF
D: .; J: TRBJ1-1; size: .; V: TRBV18; DNA: TGTGCCAGCTCACCAGCCGGGAGGGACACTGAAGCTTTCTTT; CDR3: CASSPAGRDTEAFF
D: TRBD2; J: TRBJ2-1; size: .; V: TRBV10-3; DNA: TGTGCCATCACCCAGACTAGCGGGGCTAACAATGAGCAGTTCTTC; CDR3: CAITQTSGANNEQFF
D: .; J: TRBJ1-5; size: .; V: TRBV18; DNA: TGTGCCAGCTCACCAGGGCAGGGAAGTGTTGGCAATCAGCCCCAGCATTTT; CDR3: CASSPGQGSVGNQPQHF
D: TRBD1; J: TRBJ1-3; size: .; V: TRBV5-4; DNA: TGTGCCAGCAGCTCCGGACAGGGGCGGCTCTCTGGAAACACCATATATTTT; CDR3: CASSSGQGRLSGNTIYF
D: .; J: TRBJ2-7; size: .; V: TRBV28; DNA: TGTGCCAGCACCCCGAGCGGCTTTAACCACTACGAGCAGTACTTC; CDR3: CASTPSGFNHYEQYF
D: TRBD1; J: TRBJ1-2; size: few; V: TRBV28; DNA: TGTGCCAGCAGCCCGCCGGGACAGGGGGCACAAGGCTACACCTTC; CDR3: CASSPPGQGAQGYTF